Below, one T cell receptor beta chain is given with its context. In germline, CDR1 is SGHTA, CDR2 FQGNSA. V dropped 3 bases and J dropped 7; count of bases not matched to a gene: 16. The length of the CDR3 is 18 residues. The sample belongs to a study of blood T cell repertoires in COVID-19. Sequencing used immunoSEQ multiplex PCR; TCRdb keeps in-frame clones, though not all of them. The sample records roughly 400,000 clones, about 89% being singletons. The gene calls are TRBV7-2 and TRBJ2-7; 12 nucleotides match TRBD2. This receptor was obtained from a woman aged 55-75 years with COVID-19, enrolled during active disease. The sample consisted of peripheral blood. The chain's CDR3 is CASSFLSATSGGGNEQYF. DNA for the CDR3: TGTGCCAGCAGCTTCTTATCCGCGACTAGCGGGGGCGGGAATGAGCAGTACTTC.